This TCR beta chain was sequenced for a study of blood T cell repertoires in COVID-19 (dated by TCRdb to the early 2020s). For the wider study: Samples covering the acute and convalescent phases of COVID-19 were provided by collaborators in the United States, Italy and Spain. The prospective study material was composed of cDNA or gDNA derived from T cells, B-cell-depleted T cells, or PBMCs. A de-identified subject ID, COVID-19 status, age in years and sex were almost always included in the sample metadata. Samples were obtained from the ongoing ImmuneRACE study (first 160 participants) and from 950 to 1,500 subjects provided by 6 global collaborators. Deeply sampled blood TCRbeta repertoires from subjects exposed to, actively infected with, or recovered from COVID-19 were included in the dataset. Where HLA class I and class II types were available, the types were taken from metadata supplied by the sample provider, not from assay-based typing. The repertoires were released in a freely available public database meant as a resource for research on the immune response to SARS-CoV-2. Results and caveats for the whole study, not just this receptor: The amount of clinical and demographic metadata varied by source and participant and was provided uncurated.

V is cut back by 4 bases and J by 1 base, with 5 bases in the junction unmatched. Via the germline V gene, CDR1 is SGHRS and CDR2 YFSETQ. The CDR3 goes from the cysteine to the phenylalanine over 15 residues. This entry keeps only the CDR3 DNA: 45 bases, framed from base 1. Participants in the prospective study were enrolled through a virtual design, were aged about 18 to 89 years, and lived in 20 to 30 United States geographic areas. Cohort assignment in the prospective study relied on participant-reported clinical history from a screening survey and a study questionnaire. Recovered participants in ImmuneRACE Cohort 3 were defined as having two consecutive negative NP/OP PCR tests, clearance from a healthcare professional, or resolution of symptoms. In the prospective study, mobile phlebotomists collected whole blood, serum and a nasopharyngeal or oropharyngeal swab from each participant. Over a 2-month period, participants in the prospective study had the option of providing additional blood draws and questionnaires. Before DNA extraction, prospective study blood samples were shipped either frozen or at room temperature.

TCRbeta CDR3 regions were amplified from genomic DNA using the immunoSEQ Assay, a bias-controlled multiplex PCR. The authors processed their data as follows. The number of nucleated cells in each sample was estimated by amplification of reference gene primers within the assay. Sequence reads were collapsed and filtered to measure the absolute abundance of every unique TCRbeta CDR3 rearrangement. For each sample, productive Simpson clonality was calculated by taking the square root of Simpson's diversity index across productive rearrangements. What TCRdb holds here is the immuneACCESS table cut down to in-frame rearrangements. Part of the clones is not present; checked against another copy, under half of the missing clones reflect an unresolved V gene, and the others are unexplained. For V, J and clone size, that table is used; D and trimming come from the DNA. Recorded for this sample are some 510,000 clones; 88% of them occurred a single time. The ten largest make up approximately 1.8% of the sample.

This clone was found once. The antigen it recognizes is unknown. Per-nucleotide qualities are absent, and no much larger clonotype sits a single base away. The chain employs TRBV5-1 and TRBJ2-5; the central 9 bases match TRBD1. Sequences were obtained from PBMCs or T cells enriched from blood (not recorded which). This TCR was recovered from a woman between 35 and 50 years old who had recovered from COVID-19. CDR3 reads: CASSEGQGVQETQYF. The bases read TGCGCCAGCAGCGAGGGACAGGGAGTCCAAGAGACCCAGTACTTC.